Listed below are T cell receptor beta chains from one sample, sequenced in a study of blood T cell repertoires in COVID-19. The assay was immunoSEQ multiplex PCR, and TCRdb's table has in-frame clones only and misses some. The data show about 160,000 clones, roughly nine tenths seen once. The sample comprised peripheral blood. These receptors all come from a woman aged 70-85 years with acute or convalescent COVID-19. Each CDR3 is given with its conserved first and last residue. The order of the fields is J gene, clone size, D gene, V gene, CDR3 protein, CDR3 DNA. A D gene is named only where the DNA matches it firmly. Rows give clone size only sometimes, using once, few, many, or a class for an expanded clone.

J gene: TRBJ1-1
clone size: .
D gene: .
V gene: TRBV5-6
CDR3 protein: CASSTGGGPAFF
CDR3 DNA: TGTGCCAGCAGCACGGGGGGCGGTCCAGCTTTCTTT

J gene: TRBJ2-2
clone size: .
D gene: TRBD2
V gene: TRBV6-5
CDR3 protein: CASSYSLARGGGELFF
CDR3 DNA: TGTGCCAGCAGTTACTCACTAGCCCGCGGGGGCGGGGAGCTGTTTTTT

J gene: TRBJ2-5
clone size: .
D gene: TRBD1
V gene: TRBV10-2
CDR3 protein: CASTLQDRPETQYF
CDR3 DNA: TGCGCCAGCACCCTTCAGGACAGGCCAGAGACCCAGTACTTC

J gene: TRBJ1-2
clone size: .
D gene: TRBD1
V gene: TRBV5-6
CDR3 protein: CASSLGGTGYYGYTF
CDR3 DNA: TGTGCCAGCAGCTTGGGAGGGACAGGGTATTATGGCTACACCTTC

J gene: TRBJ1-4
clone size: .
D gene: TRBD1
V gene: TRBV9
CDR3 protein: CASSRTGTATNEKLFF
CDR3 DNA: TGTGCCAGCAGCCGGACAGGGACTGCAACTAATGAAAAACTGTTTTTT

J gene: TRBJ1-5
clone size: .
D gene: .
V gene: TRBV18
CDR3 protein: CASSPNAGGQPQHF
CDR3 DNA: TGTGCCAGCTCACCAAATGCCGGGGGTCAGCCCCAGCATTTT

J gene: TRBJ1-1
clone size: few
D gene: .
V gene: TRBV5-1
CDR3 protein: CASSQNDRSEAFF
CDR3 DNA: TGCGCCAGCAGCCAGAACGACAGGAGTGAAGCTTTCTTT

J gene: TRBJ1-1
clone size: .
D gene: .
V gene: TRBV27
CDR3 protein: CASSFAGALNTEAFF
CDR3 DNA: TGTGCCAGCAGTTTCGCGGGGGCGCTGAACACTGAAGCTTTCTTT

J gene: TRBJ2-2
clone size: .
D gene: .
V gene: TRBV6-5
CDR3 protein: CASSFDSGSTGELFF
CDR3 DNA: TGTGCCAGCAGCTTCGACAGTGGTAGCACCGGGGAGCTGTTTTTT

J gene: TRBJ1-4
clone size: .
D gene: .
V gene: TRBV4-1
CDR3 protein: CASSQDSGKGEKLFF
CDR3 DNA: TGCGCCAGCAGCCAAGATTCGGGGAAGGGTGAAAAACTGTTTTTT

J gene: TRBJ1-1
clone size: once
D gene: TRBD1
V gene: TRBV5-8
CDR3 protein: CASLDRGPWAFF
CDR3 DNA: TGTGCCAGCCTCGACAGGGGGCCGTGGGCTTTCTTT

J gene: TRBJ2-7
clone size: .
D gene: .
V gene: TRBV7-8
CDR3 protein: CASSREGYEQYF
CDR3 DNA: TGTGCCAGCAGCCGCGAGGGCTACGAGCAGTACTTC

J gene: TRBJ1-6
clone size: .
D gene: TRBD1
V gene: TRBV12-3/TRBV12-4
CDR3 protein: CASRTGINSPLHF
CDR3 DNA: TGTGCCTCCAGGACAGGGATTAATTCACCCCTCCACTTT

J gene: TRBJ2-2
clone size: .
D gene: .
V gene: TRBV7-9
CDR3 protein: CASSLPETLTGELFF
CDR3 DNA: TGTGCCAGCAGCCTGCCGGAGACCTTGACCGGGGAGCTGTTTTTT

J gene: TRBJ1-3
clone size: .
D gene: TRBD1
V gene: TRBV7-8
CDR3 protein: CASSHRGSGNTIYF
CDR3 DNA: TGTGCCAGCAGCCACAGGGGCTCTGGAAACACCATATATTTT

J gene: TRBJ1-1
clone size: .
D gene: .
V gene: TRBV5-1
CDR3 protein: CASSPPTENTEAFF
CDR3 DNA: TGCGCCAGCAGCCCACCGACAGAGAACACTGAAGCTTTCTTT

J gene: TRBJ2-3
clone size: .
D gene: .
V gene: TRBV10-3
CDR3 protein: CAINGLRTDTQYF
CDR3 DNA: TGTGCCATCAACGGACTGCGCACAGATACGCAGTATTTT

J gene: TRBJ2-1
clone size: .
D gene: .
V gene: TRBV5-1
CDR3 protein: CASSFTGQSSYNEQFF
CDR3 DNA: TGCGCCAGCAGCTTCACAGGTCAGAGCTCCTACAATGAGCAGTTCTTC

J gene: TRBJ2-2
clone size: .
D gene: .
V gene: TRBV6-4
CDR3 protein: CASSEQPQMDTGELFF
CDR3 DNA: TGTGCCAGCAGTGAGCAACCACAGATGGACACCGGGGAGCTGTTTTTT

J gene: TRBJ2-5
clone size: once
D gene: TRBD1
V gene: TRBV7-2
CDR3 protein: CASSPRQGVLSRDQYF
CDR3 DNA: TGTGCCAGCAGCCCGCGACAGGGGGTTCTCTCAAGAGACCAGTACTTC

J gene: TRBJ2-1
clone size: .
D gene: TRBD1
V gene: TRBV24-1
CDR3 protein: CATSDPTADRVGNEQFF
CDR3 DNA: TGTGCCACCAGTGACCCAACCGCGGACAGGGTCGGCAATGAGCAGTTCTTC

J gene: TRBJ2-1
clone size: .
D gene: TRBD2
V gene: TRBV23-1
CDR3 protein: CASRDTSGSHNEQFF
CDR3 DNA: TGCGCCAGCAGAGATACTAGCGGGAGTCACAATGAGCAGTTCTTC

J gene: TRBJ2-7
clone size: .
D gene: .
V gene: TRBV2
CDR3 protein: CASSTTSYEQYF
CDR3 DNA: TGTGCCAGCAGCACCACTAGCTACGAGCAGTACTTC

J gene: TRBJ2-1
clone size: .
D gene: .
V gene: TRBV7-9
CDR3 protein: CASSLAGVYNEQFF
CDR3 DNA: TGTGCCAGCAGCTTAGCGGGAGTGTACAATGAGCAGTTCTTC

J gene: TRBJ2-7
clone size: .
D gene: TRBD1
V gene: TRBV5-1
CDR3 protein: CASSLPGTGGDEQYF
CDR3 DNA: TGCGCCAGCAGCTTACCCGGGACAGGGGGCGACGAGCAGTACTTC

J gene: TRBJ1-1
clone size: .
D gene: TRBD1
V gene: TRBV14
CDR3 protein: CASSQPKQQGTEAFF
CDR3 DNA: TGTGCCAGCAGCCAACCCAAACAACAGGGGACTGAAGCTTTCTTT

J gene: TRBJ2-5
clone size: .
D gene: .
V gene: TRBV3-1/TRBV3-2
CDR3 protein: CASSQIRASETQYF
CDR3 DNA: TGTGCCAGCAGCCAAATCAGGGCTTCAGAGACCCAGTACTTC

J gene: TRBJ2-7
clone size: .
D gene: TRBD1
V gene: TRBV2
CDR3 protein: CASSGQGSSYEQYF
CDR3 DNA: TGTGCCAGCAGCGGACAGGGGAGCTCCTACGAGCAGTACTTC

J gene: TRBJ2-1
clone size: few
D gene: TRBD2
V gene: TRBV27
CDR3 protein: CATAWVAGVNEQFF
CDR3 DNA: TGTGCTACCGCCTGGGTAGCGGGCGTCAATGAGCAGTTCTTC

J gene: TRBJ1-2
clone size: .
D gene: .
V gene: TRBV28
CDR3 protein: CASSFGAGDYGYTF
CDR3 DNA: TGTGCCAGCAGTTTCGGAGCAGGGGACTATGGCTACACCTTC

J gene: TRBJ1-3
clone size: .
D gene: .
V gene: TRBV3-1/TRBV3-2
CDR3 protein: CASSPGQPGTSGNTIYF
CDR3 DNA: TGTGCCAGCAGCCCAGGACAGCCAGGGACCTCTGGAAACACCATATATTTT

J gene: TRBJ1-3
clone size: .
D gene: .
V gene: TRBV11-2
CDR3 protein: CASSLELRGNTIYF
CDR3 DNA: TGTGCCAGCAGCTTAGAGTTGAGGGGAAACACCATATATTTT

J gene: TRBJ2-5
clone size: .
D gene: TRBD1
V gene: TRBV29-1
CDR3 protein: CSGGQGAETQYF
CDR3 DNA: TGCAGCGGGGGACAGGGGGCAGAGACCCAGTACTTC

J gene: TRBJ1-4
clone size: .
D gene: .
V gene: TRBV23-1
CDR3 protein: CASSQRLRATNEKLFF
CDR3 DNA: TGCGCCAGCAGTCAGCGTCTTCGAGCAACTAATGAAAAACTGTTTTTT

J gene: TRBJ2-3
clone size: .
D gene: .
V gene: TRBV6-2/TRBV6-3
CDR3 protein: CASSYPIPGETDTQYF
CDR3 DNA: TGTGCCAGCAGTTACCCTATACCGGGTGAGACAGATACGCAGTATTTT

J gene: TRBJ1-1
clone size: .
D gene: TRBD1
V gene: TRBV7-2
CDR3 protein: CASSLRQGGLNTEAFF
CDR3 DNA: TGTGCCAGCAGCTTGAGGCAGGGGGGATTGAACACTGAAGCTTTCTTT

J gene: TRBJ2-3
clone size: .
D gene: TRBD2
V gene: TRBV5-6
CDR3 protein: CASSPGGDPDTQYF
CDR3 DNA: TGTGCCAGCAGCCCTGGGGGGGATCCAGATACGCAGTATTTT

J gene: TRBJ2-1
clone size: .
D gene: .
V gene: TRBV12-3/TRBV12-4
CDR3 protein: CASSEQGREQFF
CDR3 DNA: TGTGCCAGCAGTGAACAGGGACGTGAGCAGTTCTTC

J gene: TRBJ1-5
clone size: .
D gene: TRBD1
V gene: TRBV7-2
CDR3 protein: CASGGTGPNQPQHF
CDR3 DNA: TGTGCCAGCGGGGGGACAGGGCCGAATCAGCCCCAGCATTTT

J gene: TRBJ2-2
clone size: .
D gene: .
V gene: TRBV2
CDR3 protein: CASSGGTLANTGELFF
CDR3 DNA: TGTGCCAGCAGTGGAGGGACACTCGCTAACACCGGGGAGCTGTTTTTT

J gene: TRBJ1-2
clone size: .
D gene: .
V gene: TRBV29-1
CDR3 protein: CSVEKSGFGYTF
CDR3 DNA: TGCAGCGTTGAAAAGTCAGGGTTTGGCTACACCTTC

J gene: TRBJ1-5
clone size: .
D gene: TRBD1
V gene: TRBV29-1
CDR3 protein: CSVGSGTGEQPQHF
CDR3 DNA: TGCAGCGTGGGATCCGGGACAGGTGAGCAGCCCCAGCATTTT

J gene: TRBJ1-4
clone size: .
D gene: .
V gene: TRBV29-1
CDR3 protein: CSSWDTGEGEKLFF
CDR3 DNA: TGCAGCAGTTGGGACACAGGAGAGGGTGAAAAACTGTTTTTT

J gene: TRBJ2-1
clone size: .
D gene: TRBD2
V gene: TRBV4-3
CDR3 protein: CASSRTLAGGLDEQFF
CDR3 DNA: TGCGCCAGCAGCAGGACACTAGCGGGAGGATTGGATGAGCAGTTCTTC

J gene: TRBJ2-3
clone size: .
D gene: TRBD2
V gene: TRBV4-1
CDR3 protein: CASSYSGGAVDTQYF
CDR3 DNA: TGCGCCAGCAGCTATAGCGGGGGGGCCGTAGATACGCAGTATTTT

J gene: TRBJ2-2
clone size: .
D gene: TRBD2
V gene: TRBV3-1/TRBV3-2
CDR3 protein: CASSALAGGSGELFF
CDR3 DNA: TGTGCCAGCAGCGCCCTAGCGGGAGGCTCTGGGGAGCTGTTTTTT

J gene: TRBJ1-6
clone size: .
D gene: TRBD1
V gene: TRBV5-5
CDR3 protein: CASSWGVADRGSSPLHF
CDR3 DNA: TGTGCCAGCAGCTGGGGGGTAGCGGACAGGGGGTCTTCACCCCTCCACTTT

J gene: TRBJ2-2
clone size: .
D gene: TRBD2
V gene: TRBV7-2
CDR3 protein: CASSLDSGVAGELFF
CDR3 DNA: TGTGCCAGCAGCTTAGATAGCGGGGTGGCCGGGGAGCTGTTTTTT

J gene: TRBJ2-1
clone size: .
D gene: .
V gene: TRBV23-1
CDR3 protein: CASSNPPSGHRSYNEQFF
CDR3 DNA: TGCGCCAGCAGCAACCCCCCCTCGGGACACCGCTCCTACAATGAGCAGTTCTTC

J gene: TRBJ2-1
clone size: .
D gene: TRBD1
V gene: TRBV9
CDR3 protein: CASSPRTGGGSYNEQFF
CDR3 DNA: TGTGCCAGCAGCCCTCGGACAGGGGGCGGTTCCTACAATGAGCAGTTCTTC

J gene: TRBJ1-2
clone size: .
D gene: .
V gene: TRBV2
CDR3 protein: CASSLDRNYGYTF
CDR3 DNA: TGTGCCAGCAGTCTCGACAGGAACTATGGCTACACCTTC

J gene: TRBJ1-5
clone size: .
D gene: .
V gene: TRBV12-5
CDR3 protein: CASGPEGPTRRNQPQHF
CDR3 DNA: TGTGCTAGTGGCCCAGAGGGTCCGACAAGACGCAATCAGCCCCAGCATTTT

J gene: TRBJ2-3
clone size: .
D gene: .
V gene: TRBV5-6
CDR3 protein: CASSHRGRDTQYF
CDR3 DNA: TGTGCCAGCAGCCACCGGGGGAGAGATACGCAGTATTTT

J gene: TRBJ1-2
clone size: .
D gene: TRBD1
V gene: TRBV9
CDR3 protein: CASSLGQGNYGYTF
CDR3 DNA: TGTGCCAGCAGCCTGGGACAGGGGAACTATGGCTACACCTTC

J gene: TRBJ1-3
clone size: .
D gene: .
V gene: TRBV21-1
CDR3 protein: CASSKGDRTDSSGNTIYF
CDR3 DNA: TGTGCCAGCAGCAAAGGGGACAGGACCGACTCCTCTGGAAACACCATATATTTT